Each of the 20 T cell receptor beta chains below was sequenced from the same sample in a study of neoadjuvant anti-PD-1 for oral cavity cancer. The data were produced by immunoSEQ multiplex PCR, yet TCRdb's version contains in-frame clones alone and is incomplete. Among about 15,000 clones listed, 65% to 70% were seen once. Sample: PBMCs, taken before nivolumab (anti-PD-1) treatment. Source of these receptors: a person aged 35 to 85 with oral cavity squamous cell carcinoma.

About this clone itself: Other DNA sequences from this sample encode an identical CDR3 as well. The chain employs TRBV5-4 and TRBJ1-1, with 10 bases matching TRBD1. This CDR3 comprises 15 residues. J gave up 1 base and V 4 bases, and 4 bases lay outside the gene matches. Germline V CDR1 and CDR2: SGHNT, YYREEE (reference sequence). CDR3 residues: CASSPGQGGNTEAFF. CDR3 nucleotides: TGTGCCAGCAGCCCCGGACAGGGGGGGAACACTGAAGCTTTCTTT.

Of note for this clone: One end of the junction fails to match germline, which may point to a read error. V is TRBV6-1 and J is TRBJ1-2, with D hard to call. This CDR3 spans 12 amino acids. Germline CDR1 MNHNS, CDR2 SASEGT. DNA for the CDR3: TGTGCCTGCAGAGCCCCTAACTATGGCTACACCTTC. It is translated as CACRAPNYGYTF.

This clone was counted a few times. CDR3 in amino acids: CASSLDRVGYTF. CDR3 in DNA: TGCGCCAGCAGCCTAGACAGGGTTGGCTACACCTTC. The chain employs TRBV4-1 and TRBJ1-2; TRBD1 agrees at 7 bases. Per the germline V gene, CDR1 is MGHRA and CDR2 is YSYEKL. The CDR3 length is 12 residues. Losses at the gene ends were 4 bases for V and 7 bases for J; bases not matched to a gene: 3.

The genes are TRBV2 and TRBJ1-2, with 8 nucleotides matching TRBD1. V gave up 1 base and J gave up 6 bases; unmatched junction bases: 4. The CDR3 extends over 14 amino acids. Germline lookup yields CDR1 SNHLY and CDR2 FYNNEI. The DNA of the CDR3 is TGTGCCAGCAGTGAAGGGACAGGGAAAGATGGCTACACCTTC. It is translated as CASSEGTGKDGYTF.

This clone was counted between two and nine times. This rearrangement joins TRBV10-1 to TRBJ2-1, with 12 positions matching TRBD2. The germline CDR1 and CDR2 sequences are WNHNN and SYGVQD (reference sequence). This CDR3 spans 14 amino acids. The trim removed 6 bases at V and 4 bases at J, leaving 1 base unmatched. The CDR3 region is CASSGTSGYNEQFF. CDR3 nucleotides: TGCGCCAGCAGCGGGACTAGCGGGTACAATGAGCAGTTCTTC.

This clone is a singleton in its sample. The chain recombines TRBV6-6 with TRBJ2-7; 11 nucleotides match TRBD1. The CDR3 extends over 13 amino acids. The ends lost 8 bases at V and 3 bases at J; junction bases unmatched: 3. Germline loops: CDR1 MNHNY, CDR2 SVGAGI (reference sequence). The CDR3 sequence is CASGQGADYEQYF. The CDR3 DNA follows: TGTGCCAGCGGACAGGGGGCGGACTACGAGCAGTACTTC.

The chain employs TRBV4-1 and TRBJ2-5, with 7 nucleotides matching TRBD2. Per the germline V gene, CDR1 is MGHRA and CDR2 is YSYEKL. CDR3 length equals 17 residues. Unmatched junction bases numbered 7, after V lost 0 bases and J lost 0 bases. For the CDR3, the DNA is TGCGCCAGCAGCCAAGATGTAAGCGGGGCCAACCAAGAGACCCAGTACTTC. Its protein product is CASSQDVSGANQETQYF.

The genes are TRBV4-1 and TRBJ2-3, with 9 bases matching TRBD1. Germline V gene lookup returns CDR1 MGHRA and CDR2 YSYEKL. V gave up 4 bases and J gave up 3 bases; unmatched junction bases: 8. The CDR3 contains 16 residues. In nucleotides, the CDR3 is TGCGCCAGCAGCCGTACAGGGGGCGTAATAACAGATACGCAGTATTTT. Residues: CASSRTGGVITDTQYF.

The table lists this clone with a few counts. The J gene is TRBJ1-5, the V gene TRBV29-1; the D gene is possibly TRBD1 (5 bases). V was clipped by 4 bases and J by 1 base, with 11 bases between them. CDR3 length: 14 amino acids. Germline lookup yields CDR1 SQVTM and CDR2 ANQGSEA. The CDR3 reads CSVGTGRSNQPQHF. The CDR3, as DNA: TGCAGCGTTGGGACGGGACGCAGCAATCAGCCCCAGCATTTT.

The chain is built from TRBV4-2 and TRBJ2-2; 12 bases match TRBD1. The CDR3 length is 17 residues. CDR1 is LGHNA, CDR2 YNFKEQ, per germline. V shed 1 base, J shed 8 bases, and the junction held 8 bases outside the gene matches. The CDR3 nucleotides read TGTGCCAGCAGCCAAGGTCAGGGACAGGGGGCCCGGGGGGAGCTGTTTTTT. It is translated as CASSQGQGQGARGELFF.

V usage is TRBV28 and J usage is TRBJ1-1, with D possibly matching TRBD1 (6 bases). Trimming left V 8 bases short and J 2 bases short, with 15 bases between. The germline gives CDR1 MDHEN, CDR2 SYDVKM. This CDR3 is built from 14 residues. CDR3 in amino acids: CASPRGGGNTEAFF. The CDR3 nucleotides read TGTGCCAGCCCCCGAGGGGGGGGAAACACTGAAGCTTTCTTT.

This clone was seen only a few times. The rearrangement uses TRBV10-1 and TRBJ1-1; TRBD1 matches at 8 bases. Trimming at V came to 5 bases and at J to 1 base, leaving 12 bases not matched to a gene. This CDR3 has 17 residues. Germline V gene lookup returns CDR1 WNHNN and CDR2 SYGVQD (reference sequence). The CDR3 region is CASSRRRQGYGNTEAFF. The CDR3 coding sequence is TGCGCCAGCAGTCGTCGGAGACAGGGGTACGGGAACACTGAAGCTTTCTTT.

The rearrangement joins TRBV7-9 to TRBJ2-5; TRBD2 aligns across 8 bases. Germline V gives CDR1 SEHNR, CDR2 FQNEAQ (reference sequence). The V segment lost 0 bases and the J segment 1 base; nucleotides outside the gene matches: 1. The CDR3 loop spans 15 amino acids. CDR3 loop: CASSLAAGGQETQYF. In DNA form, the CDR3 reads TGTGCCAGCAGCTTAGCGGCGGGGGGCCAAGAGACCCAGTACTTC.

The CDR3 here is CASSQGGQANQPQHF. DNA of the CDR3: TGTGCCAGCAGCCAAGGGGGACAGGCTAATCAGCCCCAGCATTTT. This chain connects TRBV4-2 to TRBJ1-5; 8 bases align to TRBD1. V gave up 1 base and J gave up 4 bases; unmatched junction bases: 3. The germline V gene has CDR1 LGHNA and CDR2 YNFKEQ. The CDR3 loop spans 15 amino acids.

The gene calls are TRBV9 and TRBJ2-3, with 7 bases matching TRBD2. V lost 4 bases, J lost 5 bases, and 7 bases stayed unmatched. The germline V gene encodes CDR1 SGDLS and CDR2 YYNGEE. The CDR3 covers 14 residues. CDR3 DNA: TGTGCCAGCAGCCTAAGCGGGAAGCTAGATACGCAGTATTTT. It encodes CASSLSGKLDTQYF.

The CDR3 sequence is CASSLQGRETQYF. The CDR3 bases are TGTGCCAGCAGCCTACAGGGTCGCGAGACCCAGTACTTC. V is TRBV5-5 and J is TRBJ2-5; TRBD1 is a possible D gene (6 bases). The V and J ends lost 4 bases and 5 bases respectively, with 12 bases between them. This CDR3 contains 13 residues. Germline V CDR1 and CDR2: SGHKS, YYEKEE (reference sequence).

V usage is TRBV5-6 and J usage is TRBJ1-1; 11 bases agree with TRBD1. J lost 5 bases, V lost 6 bases, and 12 bases had no gene match. CDR3 length: 16 amino acids. CDR1 and CDR2 from the germline V gene are SGHDT and YYEEEE. The CDR3 loop is CASTLHGQGARTEAFF. In nucleotides, the CDR3 is TGTGCCAGCACCCTACACGGACAGGGGGCTAGGACTGAAGCTTTCTTT.

V and J are TRBV5-6 and TRBJ2-7; TRBD2 aligns across 8 bases. Germline V gene lookup returns CDR1 SGHDT and CDR2 YYEEEE. The CDR3 is 15 residues long. Trimming removed 1 base from V and 6 bases from J; junction bases left unmatched: 9. Here the CDR3 reads CASSLRGGRPTEQYF. CDR3 sequence (DNA): TGTGCCAGCAGCTTGCGGGGGGGTCGCCCTACCGAGCAGTACTTC.

This chain connects TRBV10-1 to TRBJ1-2; TRBD1 agrees at 9 bases. V trimming: 3 bases; J trimming: 6 bases; junction bases outside the gene matches: 5. Germline V gives CDR1 WNHNN, CDR2 SYGVQD (reference sequence). The CDR3 runs 14 residues. CDR3: CASSDGQGTNGYTF. The CDR3 nucleotides are TGCGCCAGCAGTGATGGACAGGGGACGAATGGCTACACCTTC.

This sequence joins TRBV5-1 and TRBJ1-3; D is uncertain. V dropped 0 bases and J dropped 0 bases, with 4 bases sitting between them. Germline V gene lookup returns CDR1 SGHRS and CDR2 YFSETQ. There are 14 residues in the CDR3. CDR3 amino acids: CASSLGYSGNTIYF. The CDR3 DNA reads TGCGCCAGCAGCTTGGGGTACTCTGGAAACACCATATATTTT. Looking up the rest from reference TRBV5-1 and TRBJ1-3 gives the full variable domain: KAGVTQTPRYLIKTRGQQVTLSCSPISGHRSVSWYQQTPGQGLQFLFEYFSETQRNKGNFPGRFSGRQFSNSRSEMNVSTLELGDSALYLCASSLGYSGNTIYFGEGSWLTVV.